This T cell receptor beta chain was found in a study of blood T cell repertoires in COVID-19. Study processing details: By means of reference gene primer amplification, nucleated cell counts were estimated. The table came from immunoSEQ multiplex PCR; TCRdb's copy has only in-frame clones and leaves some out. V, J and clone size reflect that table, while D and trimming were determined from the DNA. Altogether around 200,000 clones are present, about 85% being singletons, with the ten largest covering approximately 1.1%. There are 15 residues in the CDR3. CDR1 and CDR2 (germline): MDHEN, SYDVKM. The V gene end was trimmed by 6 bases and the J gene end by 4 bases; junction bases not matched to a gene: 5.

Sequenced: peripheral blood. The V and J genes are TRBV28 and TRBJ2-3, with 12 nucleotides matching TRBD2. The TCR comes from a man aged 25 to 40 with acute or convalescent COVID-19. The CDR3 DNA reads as TGTGCCAGCAGCCGTCTAGCGGGGGGGGCAGATACGCAGTATTTT. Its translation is CASSRLAGGADTQYF.